The next 15 T cell receptor beta chains were all read from a single sample in a study of T cell changes during pregnancy in multiple sclerosis. TCRdb's copy holds only in-frame clones and misses some; the assay was immunoSEQ multiplex PCR. The table includes some 93,000 clones, 90% to 95% detected once. The specimen was peripheral blood, collected after pregnancy. These receptors were obtained from a female donor in good health, enrolled as a control in a pregnancy study.

This clone came up a few times. This chain connects TRBV7-2 to TRBJ1-2; 11 positions match TRBD1. The CDR3 is 15 amino acids. Germline lookup yields CDR1 SGHTA and CDR2 FQGNSA. The V gene end was trimmed by 6 bases and the J gene end by 2 bases; junction bases not matched to a gene: 5. Written as DNA, the CDR3 is TGTGCCAGCAGTCTCGGACAGGGGGCAAACTATGGCTACACCTTC. Translation: CASSLGQGANYGYTF.

The J gene is TRBJ1-2, the V gene TRBV29-1, with 7 positions matching TRBD1. The CDR3 sequence is 12 residues long. CDR1 and CDR2 (germline): SQVTM, ANQGSEA. The junction had 6 bases not matched to a gene; V was cut back by 0 bases and J by 11 bases. In DNA, the CDR3 is TGCAGCGTTGAAGAGGGGGTCAGGGGGTACACCTTC. Protein product: CSVEEGVRGYTF.

This chain connects TRBV7-9 to TRBJ1-3; D is perhaps TRBD1 (6 bases). The CDR3 loop spans 15 amino acids. Germline V gene sequence: CDR1 SEHNR, CDR2 FQNEAQ (reference sequence). Trimming removed 1 base from V and 6 bases from J, with 13 bases in between. DNA of the CDR3: TGTGCCAGCAGCTTAGAAGGACAGCCCGAAAACACCATATATTTT. This gives the protein CASSLEGQPENTIYF.

The chain carries TRBV6-5 and TRBJ1-1, with 8 bases fitting TRBD1. The germline V gene encodes CDR1 MNHEY and CDR2 SVGAGI. CDR3 size: 15 residues. The V and J ends lost 0 bases and 6 bases, in that order; junction bases with no gene match: 6. CDR3 protein: CASSYSAGGFAEAFF. Here the CDR3 DNA reads TGTGCCAGCAGTTACTCAGCAGGGGGCTTCGCTGAAGCTTTCTTT.

The V and J genes are TRBV18 and TRBJ2-1; D may be TRBD2 (6 bases). CDR1 KGHSH and CDR2 LQKENI come from the germline V gene. The length of the CDR3 is 13 residues. Deletions cut 4 bases from V and 6 bases from J, with 10 bases between. The CDR3, as DNA: TGTGCCAGCTCACGGGACTCCCCCAATGAGCAGTTCTTC. It translates to CASSRDSPNEQFF.

The genes are TRBV4-1 and TRBJ2-7; 8 bases align to TRBD2. CDR1 MGHRA and CDR2 YSYEKL come from the germline V gene. V lost 5 bases and J lost 6; bases outside the gene matches: 21. This CDR3 is built from 18 residues. The CDR3 DNA reads TGCGCCAGCAGCGGAGAAGGGATCCGGAGCCGGGAGGGATCCGAGCAGTACTTC. This codes for CASSGEGIRSREGSEQYF.

V usage is TRBV14 and J usage is TRBJ2-5, with 7 bases matching TRBD1. The CDR3 has 14 amino acids. The J segment lost 3 bases and the V segment lost 2 bases, leaving 3 bases of the junction unmatched. Looked up from germline, CDR1 is SGHDN and CDR2 is FVKESK. CDR3 protein: CASSQPDREETQYF. The CDR3 DNA reads as TGTGCCAGCAGCCAACCAGACAGGGAAGAGACCCAGTACTTC. Complete variable domain (other parts from reference TRBV14 and TRBJ2-5): EAGVTQFPSHSVIEKGQTVTLRCDPISGHDNLYWYRRVMGKEIKFLLHFVKESKQDESGMPNNRFLAERTGGTYSTLKVQPAELEDSGVYFCASSQPDREETQYFGPGTRLLVL.

The V and J genes are TRBV4-3 and TRBJ2-3; 7 nucleotides line up with TRBD1. The V and J ends lost 4 bases and 3 bases, in that order; junction bases with no gene match: 10. CDR3 length: 16 residues. Germline V CDR1 and CDR2: LGHNA, YSLEER. CDR3 nucleotide sequence: TGCGCCAGCAGCCCAGACAGGGTTCAGTCAACAGATACGCAGTATTTT. Translating gives CASSPDRVQSTDTQYF.

The V call is TRBV2, the J call TRBJ1-3, with D possibly being TRBD1 (5 bases). Germline V gene lookup returns CDR1 SNHLY and CDR2 FYNNEI. The V and J ends lost 6 bases and 3 bases respectively, with 18 bases between them. This CDR3 region has 16 residues. The CDR3 DNA sequence: TGTGCCAGCAGCTTAGAAGGGGTCTTGGGTGGAAACACCATATATTTT. Its translation is CASSLEGVLGGNTIYF.

This chain links TRBV11-3 with TRBJ2-5, with 9 bases matching TRBD1. This CDR3 comprises 17 residues. The J segment lost 0 bases and the V segment lost 4 bases, leaving 9 bases of the junction unmatched. Per the germline V gene, CDR1 is SGHNT and CDR2 is YENEEA. CDR3 region: CASSSSNRGPYQETQYF. DNA for the CDR3: TGTGCCAGCAGCTCCTCAAACAGGGGGCCCTACCAAGAGACCCAGTACTTC.

J is TRBJ2-3 and V is TRBV7-2, with TRBD1 as a possible D gene (5 bases). In germline, CDR1 is SGHTA, CDR2 FQGNSA. The CDR3 is 15 amino acids. Trimming shortened V by 5 bases and J by 2 bases, and 14 bases separated the two germline ends. CDR3 loop: CASSPQRGFTDTQYF. The CDR3, as DNA: TGTGCCAGCAGCCCTCAAAGGGGTTTCACAGATACGCAGTATTTT.

The V call is TRBV28, the J call TRBJ1-5, with D perhaps matching TRBD1 (6 bases). This CDR3 has 13 amino acids. The ends were cut back, 11 bases at V and 2 bases at J, with 13 bases in the middle. Germline V gene sequence: CDR1 MDHEN, CDR2 SYDVKM. For the CDR3, the DNA is TGTGCCGGGCAGGGGACGGGCAATCAGCCCCAGCATTTT. It yields the protein CAGQGTGNQPQHF.

The chain employs TRBV7-8 and TRBJ2-5; perhaps TRBD2 as D (6 bases). V was shortened by 5 bases and J by 9 bases, with 22 bases between the two germline ends. This CDR3 has 15 residues. In germline, CDR1 is SGHVS, CDR2 FQNEAQ. For the CDR3, the DNA is TGTGCCAGCAGCACGCGCGGACTACCGAGTTTGGCCCAGTACTTC. It yields the protein CASSTRGLPSLAQYF.

This chain links TRBV6-1 with TRBJ2-7, with D perhaps matching TRBD2 (6 bases). The CDR3 covers 12 residues. CDR1 and CDR2 (germline): MNHNS, SASEGT. Deletions cut 10 bases from V and 6 bases from J, with 16 bases between. CDR3 loop: CATYPWGVEQYF. The CDR3 DNA sequence: TGTGCCACCTATCCCTGGGGGGTCGAGCAGTACTTC.

The chain carries TRBV6-6 and TRBJ1-1; D is unclear. Germline loops: CDR1 MNHNY, CDR2 SVGAGI (reference sequence). The CDR3 runs 12 residues. The germline V and J ends were trimmed by 0 bases and 5 bases, with 4 bases remaining between them. The CDR3 protein is CASSYSLTEAFF. CDR3 sequence (DNA): TGTGCCAGCAGTTACTCACTTACTGAAGCTTTCTTT.